This record concerns one T cell receptor beta chain sequence. This receptor's antigen is unknown. Base qualities are not at hand, and no much larger clone is one base apart. From the cysteine through the phenylalanine, the CDR3 covers 15 amino acids. Solely the CDR3 DNA is kept, with 45 bases framed from the first base. CDR1 SGHDT and CDR2 YYEEEE were looked up in the germline V gene. V drops 0 bases and J drops 0 bases, leaving 7 bases in between. The cohort was made up of 666 healthy bone marrow donors. All cohort members were sampled while nominally healthy, although unrecorded immune exposures were likely present. The donor tested CMV seropositive and was one of the 289 seropositive cohort members. A peripheral blood sample was collected from each donor, and TCR beta sequencing was performed on peripheral blood mononuclear cells. Genomic DNA was extracted from the blood cell samples with the Qiagen DNeasy Blood Extraction Kit.

This specimen comes from a study of cytomegalovirus exposure and HLA in healthy donors (dated by TCRdb to about 2017). A note on the overall study: According to an earlier analysis of 587 of the donors, 150 million to 200 million T cells yielded roughly 100 million unique TCR beta sequences and about 280 Gb of sequence data. An early release covering 550 to 700 HLA-typed donors comprised around 300 gigabases of sequencing data and tens of millions of unique TCR sequences. Of the 398 genotyped donors, about 80% fell in the genetic ancestry cluster associated with self-reported Caucasian donors. The aim of the study was to test whether cataloging public T cell receptors could identify signatures of past pathogen exposure. Using immunosequencing, the study profiled T cell repertoires from 500 to 800 subjects and related those repertoires to cytomegalovirus serostatus. In addition to the first cohort of 666 subjects, a separate validation cohort of approximately 110 different subjects was used. To predict cytomegalovirus infection status, the study combined high-throughput TCR immunosequencing, statistical association of individual TCRs with disease status, and machine learning. A later analysis re-analyzed previously published TCR beta repertoires from 500 to 700 donors and added high-resolution HLA genotyping to study TCR occurrence patterns. The later analysis used no new phenotypic data to find candidate immune exposures, relying instead on TCR beta sequences and their occurrence across donors. An earlier analysis of several hundred of the donors applied high-throughput TCR beta sequencing to assess whether each TCR beta V gene segment acted as functional or pseudogenic. Donor age, sex, ethnicity and CMV serostatus were compiled together with the repertoire data. A later genetic analysis used genome-wide SNP genotypes for about 55% of the 666 donors, treating that subset as a discovery cohort. Every discovery cohort repertoire had been produced on one sequencing platform. Both class I and class II loci were covered by HLA typing, at four-digit resolution. The number of donors typed differed by locus, with about 620-630 for A, B, C, DRB1 and DQB1, 522 for DQA1, approximately 570 for DPA1, and over 400 for DPB1. Roughly 5 DR-DQ haplotypes were handled as single units for association and clustering because linkage in the cohort was strong. On average, approximately 250,000 unique TCR beta nucleotide sequences were sequenced per donor among a few hundred genotyped donors of the cohort, with roughly 18% of those sequences being non-productive.

The library was generated by the immunoSEQ multiplex PCR assay. For the multiplex PCR, a mixture combining 60 forward primers for TCR Vbeta segments and 13 reverse primers for TCR Jbeta segments was used. The CDR3 region of rearranged TCR beta genes was amplified from genomic DNA by a multiplex PCR assay. Amplified TCR beta libraries were sequenced as 87-base-pair reads on the Illumina HiSeq System. The authors' analysis ran thus. In a later analysis, roughly 80 million unique TCR beta chains were counted across the 666 repertoires, and roughly 11 million of these chains were shared by at least two donors. To remove PCR and sequencing errors, raw reads were error-corrected and collapsed into unique sequences using a nearest-neighbor algorithm that merged closely related sequences. Alignment of CDR3 sequences to IMGT reference sequences was used to assign V, D and J gene segments. For a sequence to be retained, a match of at least six nucleotides was required to both a V gene segment and a J gene segment. A rearrangement counted as productive if the CDR3 had no stop codons and remained in frame with V and J, and every other rearrangement counted as non-productive. Following IMGT convention, CDR3 was defined as the stretch from the second conserved V-encoded cysteine to the conserved J-encoded phenylalanine. The earlier analysis of about 590 of the donors excluded sequences that lacked an unambiguous match to a single V gene segment. An earlier analysis of several hundred of the donors classified V segments as functional when productive rearrangements were above 56.7% and as segregating when the standard deviation between donors was above 5%. A statistical classification framework was built for diagnosing cytomegalovirus status from the catalog of TCR beta chain sequences. In a later analysis, TCR nucleotide sequences were compared against IMGT/GENE-DB human TR gene sequences so that V and J genes could be assigned. In a later analysis, CDR3 sequences and most-parsimonious VDJ recombination scenarios were assigned using the TCRdist pipeline. In a later analysis, each TCR beta chain was defined by its CDR3 amino acid sequence together with its V-gene family, and reads without a unique V-gene family were excluded. A later analysis removed 592 highly shared, low-generation-probability nucleotide sequences to deal with suspected cross-contamination and a sequencing artifact. A later analysis calculated a clonal expansion index for each public chain from normalized within-repertoire ranks of inferred template counts. A later analysis computed generation probabilities with a VDJ recombination model fitted to out-of-frame rearrangements, and checked the results against IGoR. In a later analysis, hypergeometric tests were used to score TCR-TCR, TCR-HLA and TCR-CMV co-occurrence, with a repertoire-size bias correction applied to TCR pairs. False discovery rates were estimated in a later analysis by permuting HLA or CMV assignments 20 times. In a later analysis, co-occurring TCRs were grouped using DBSCAN, with TCRdist sequence similarity added in when clustering inside HLA-allele-positive subsets. For co-occurrence clustering, repertoires with fewer than 30,000 or more than 120,000 public chains were excluded, along with 4 to 6 repertoires with anomalous nucleotide sharing. Held by TCRdb, this immuneACCESS table contains in-frame sequences only and omits some clones. Under half of the omission traces to an unresolved V gene where checked; the cause of the rest is unknown. V and J calls and clone size are as listed in that table; D and trimming were resolved from the DNA. The sample table shows under 150,000 clones, and roughly 74% are seen once. The top ten constitute about 6.6% of the sample.

General findings and caveats noted by the study authors: Strong co-occurrence of HLA alleles, especially DR and DQ, made assigning TCR associations to individual alleles difficult. A later analysis found that TCR association rates varied across HLA loci, with DRB1 alleles showing the most associated TCRs and HLA-C alleles the fewest. In an earlier analysis of some 540 of the donors, most TCR beta V segments appeared in productive rearrangements about 87% or about 30% of the time, broadly matching IMGT annotations. A later genetic analysis associated a missense DCLRE1C variant with V-gene and J-gene trimming of TCR beta chains, and an independent cohort replicated the association. Specific HLA alleles were associated with 15,000 to 20,000 TCR beta sequences at a false discovery rate of 0.05 in a later analysis. Some IMGT-functional V segments, including TRBV6-2 and TRBV6-3, could not be told apart with the 87-base-pair reads, so those segments were excluded. A cluster of highly shared sequence variants was judged likely to represent a technical artifact of the sequencing pipeline. The study gave a list of some 150 TCR beta chains associated with cytomegalovirus. Sequencing depth was assumed to be roughly uniform across donors in the presence/absence analyses, though that assumption may not hold. Cytomegalovirus status was reported to be diagnosed by the classifier with high specificity and sensitivity in both the original and validation cohorts. According to the authors, the approach could potentially be generalized to other disease states and immunological phenotypes. A further reported finding was that TCR beta sequences accurately predicted the HLA-A and HLA-B alleles for most subjects in the first cohort. Because counts were too low, more than 15 rarely observed V segments, including chromosome 9 orphons, were left out of the earlier analysis of several hundred of the donors. Most TCR sequences were observed very rarely across donors, whereas some public TCRs were present in many individuals. For the cohort, immune exposure information was limited to CMV serostatus. In vitro tests confirmed that a few of the cytomegalovirus-associated TCR beta chains recognize cytomegalovirus antigens. Only TCR beta chains were sequenced in this cohort, and the absence of alpha or paired-chain data limited detectable features. Several of the top co-occurrence clusters appeared to be linked to parvovirus B19, influenza, CMV and Epstein-Barr virus, according to a later analysis. In a later analysis, most CMV-associated TCR beta chains were found to appear HLA-restricted, with HLA associations seemingly driven largely by CMV exposure. Because HLA typing was missing for some donors at each locus, association tests included only the typed subset. In a later genetic analysis, fewer N-insertions in productive TCRs were reported among donors in an Asian-associated ancestry cluster than the approximately 710-donor mean. Linkage disequilibrium might explain the correlated functional status among segregating V segments, but an unknown experimental factor could not be excluded. In a later analysis, HLA-associated TCR beta chains showed more clonal expansion and lower generation probabilities than non-associated chains that were equally common.

The TCR comes from a woman aged 40 to 50 in good health and CMV-seropositive. Sequencing used PBMCs. The V gene is TRBV5-6 and the J gene is TRBJ2-1; TRBD1 is a weak D gene call, 5 bases matching. The CDR3 reads CASSLAGNSYNEQFF. The DNA sequence is TGTGCCAGCAGCTTGGCAGGGAACTCCTACAATGAGCAGTTCTTC.